This entry describes one T cell receptor (beta chain). The target antigen is unknown. Every isolated RNA sample was fully reverse transcribed, so sequencing captured expressed TCRB transcripts. The table came from immunoSEQ multiplex PCR; TCRdb's copy has only in-frame clones and leaves some out. Among hundreds of thousands of clones listed, about 29% were seen once. V was pared by 5 bases and J by 5 bases, with 15 bases between. The CDR3 is made up of 14 amino acids. CDR1 and CDR2 (germline): SEHNR, FQNEAQ (reference sequence). This specimen comes from a study of beta chain features in type 1 diabetes. General study results and limits: Naive, central memory and Treg TCRB repertoires seemed to resemble each other more closely in patients than they did in healthy donors. Cells carrying high TCR expression could end up over-represented when cDNA is sequenced. TCRB CDR3 length was moderately but significantly reduced in all four CD4+ subsets of Type 1 diabetes patients. A potential influence of HLA type upon TCRB rearrangement remained unresolved herein.

The sequence was collected from a man aged 18-30 years in good health. The chain has TRBV7-9 and TRBJ2-5, with a weak D call TRBD2 (5 bases). The sample comprised naive CD4+ T cells from blood. CDR3 protein: CASSVGDVRETQYF. In DNA, the CDR3 is TGTGCCAGCAGCGTCGGGGATGTGAGGGAGACCCAGTACTTC.